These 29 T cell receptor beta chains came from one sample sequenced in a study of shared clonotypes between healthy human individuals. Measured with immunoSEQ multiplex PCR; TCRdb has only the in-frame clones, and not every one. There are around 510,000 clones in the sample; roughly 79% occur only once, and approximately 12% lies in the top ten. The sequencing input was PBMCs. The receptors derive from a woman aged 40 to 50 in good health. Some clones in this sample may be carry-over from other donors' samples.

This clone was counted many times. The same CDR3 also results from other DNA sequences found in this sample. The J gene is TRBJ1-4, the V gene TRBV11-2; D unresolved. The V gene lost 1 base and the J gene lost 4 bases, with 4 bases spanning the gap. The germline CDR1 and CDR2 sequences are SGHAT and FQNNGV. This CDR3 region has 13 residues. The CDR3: CASSLGVNEKLFF. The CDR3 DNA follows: TGTGCCAGCAGCTTAGGGGTTAATGAAAAACTGTTTTTT. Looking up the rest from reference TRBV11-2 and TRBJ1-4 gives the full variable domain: EAGVAQSPRYKIIEKRQSVAFWCNPISGHATLYWYQQILGQGPKLLIQFQNNGVVDDSQLPKDRFSAERLKGVDSTLKIQPAKLEDSAVYLCASSLGVNEKLFFGSGTQLSVL.

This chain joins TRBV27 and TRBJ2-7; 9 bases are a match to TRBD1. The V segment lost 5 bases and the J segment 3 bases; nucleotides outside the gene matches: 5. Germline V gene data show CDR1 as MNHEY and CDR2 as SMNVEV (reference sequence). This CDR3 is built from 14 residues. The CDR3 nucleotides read TGTGCCAGCAGTGCCTGGGACAGGGACTACGAGCAGTACTTC. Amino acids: CASSAWDRDYEQYF.

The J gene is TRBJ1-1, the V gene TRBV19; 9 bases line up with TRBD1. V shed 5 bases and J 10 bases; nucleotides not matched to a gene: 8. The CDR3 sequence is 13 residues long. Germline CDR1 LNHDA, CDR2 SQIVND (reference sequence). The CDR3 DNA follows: TGTGCCAGTAGTGCCCGGGACAGGGAAGTAGCTTTCTTT. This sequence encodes CASSARDREVAFF. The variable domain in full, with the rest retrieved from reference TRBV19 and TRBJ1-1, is DGGITQSPKYLFRKEGQNVTLSCEQNLNHDAMYWYRQDPGQGLRLIYYSQIVNDFQKGDIAEGYSVSREKKESFPLTVTSAQKNPTAFYLCASSARDREVAFFGQGTRLTVV.

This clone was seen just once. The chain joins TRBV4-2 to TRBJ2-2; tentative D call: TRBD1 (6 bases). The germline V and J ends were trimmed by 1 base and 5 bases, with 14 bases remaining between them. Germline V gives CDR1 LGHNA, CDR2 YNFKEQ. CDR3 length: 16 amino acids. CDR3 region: CASSQGGLRDTGELFF. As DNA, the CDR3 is TGTGCCAGCAGCCAAGGGGGGCTACGGGATACCGGGGAGCTGTTTTTT.

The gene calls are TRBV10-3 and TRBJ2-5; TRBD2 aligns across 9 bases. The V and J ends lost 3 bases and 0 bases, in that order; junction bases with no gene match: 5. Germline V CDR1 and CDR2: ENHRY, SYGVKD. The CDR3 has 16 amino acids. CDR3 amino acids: CAISDGVAGDQETQYF. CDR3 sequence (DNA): TGTGCCATCAGTGATGGGGTAGCGGGAGACCAAGAGACCCAGTACTTC.

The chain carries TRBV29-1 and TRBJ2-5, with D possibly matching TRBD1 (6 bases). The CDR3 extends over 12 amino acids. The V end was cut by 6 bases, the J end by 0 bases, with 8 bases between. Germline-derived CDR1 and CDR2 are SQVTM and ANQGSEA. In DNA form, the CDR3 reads TGCAGCGTATCAGGGGACCAAGAGACCCAGTACTTC. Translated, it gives CSVSGDQETQYF.

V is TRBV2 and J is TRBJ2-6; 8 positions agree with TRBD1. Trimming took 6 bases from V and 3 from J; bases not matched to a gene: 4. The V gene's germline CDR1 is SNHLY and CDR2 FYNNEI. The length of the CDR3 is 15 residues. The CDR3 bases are TGTGCCAGCAGAGAGACAGGGGTTGGGGCCAACGTCCTGACTTTC. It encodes CASRETGVGANVLTF.

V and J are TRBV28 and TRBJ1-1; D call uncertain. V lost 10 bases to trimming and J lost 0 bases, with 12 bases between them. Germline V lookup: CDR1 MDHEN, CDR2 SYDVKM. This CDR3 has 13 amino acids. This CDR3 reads CATRREMNTEAFF. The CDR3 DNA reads TGTGCCACGAGACGGGAAATGAACACTGAAGCTTTCTTT.

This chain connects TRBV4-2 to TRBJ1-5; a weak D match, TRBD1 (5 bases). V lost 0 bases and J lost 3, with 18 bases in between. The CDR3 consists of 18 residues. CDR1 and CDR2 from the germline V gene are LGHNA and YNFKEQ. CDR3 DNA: TGTGCCAGCAGCCAAGACCTGGGAAGGAGACAGTTCAATCAGCCCCAGCATTTT. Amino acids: CASSQDLGRRQFNQPQHF.

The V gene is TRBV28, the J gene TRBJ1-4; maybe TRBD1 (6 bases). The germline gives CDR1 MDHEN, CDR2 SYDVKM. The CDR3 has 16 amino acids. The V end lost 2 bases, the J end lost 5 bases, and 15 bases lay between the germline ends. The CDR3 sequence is CASSLPWGRGNEKLFF. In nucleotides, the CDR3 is TGTGCCAGCAGTTTACCCTGGGGCAGGGGAAATGAAAAACTGTTTTTT.

The CDR3 region has the DNA TGTGCCAGCAGTTTTTCTAGCGGGAGCTACGAGCAGTACTTC. Translated: CASSFSSGSYEQYF. V is TRBV28 and J is TRBJ2-7; 10 positions agree with TRBD2. The V gene's germline CDR1 is MDHEN and CDR2 SYDVKM. V was pared by 3 bases and J by 3 bases, with 2 bases of the junction left unmatched. The CDR3 spans 14 residues.

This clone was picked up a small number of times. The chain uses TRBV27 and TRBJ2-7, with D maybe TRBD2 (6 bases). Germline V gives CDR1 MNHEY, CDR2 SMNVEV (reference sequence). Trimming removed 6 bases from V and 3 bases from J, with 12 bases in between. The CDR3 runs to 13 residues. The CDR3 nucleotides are TGTGCCAGCAGCAGTAGCGGAGACTACGAGCAGTACTTC. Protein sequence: CASSSSGDYEQYF.

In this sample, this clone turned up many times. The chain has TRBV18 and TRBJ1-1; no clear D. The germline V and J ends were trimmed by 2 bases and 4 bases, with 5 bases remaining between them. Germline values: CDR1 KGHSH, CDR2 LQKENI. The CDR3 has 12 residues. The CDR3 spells CASSPDITEAFF. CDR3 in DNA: TGTGCCAGCTCACCAGACATCACTGAAGCTTTCTTT.

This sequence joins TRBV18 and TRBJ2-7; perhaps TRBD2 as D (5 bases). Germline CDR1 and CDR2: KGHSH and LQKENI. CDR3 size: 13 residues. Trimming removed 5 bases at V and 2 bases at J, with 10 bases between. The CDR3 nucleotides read TGTGCCAGCTCATCGGGAACGACCTACGAGCAGTACTTC. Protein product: CASSSGTTYEQYF.

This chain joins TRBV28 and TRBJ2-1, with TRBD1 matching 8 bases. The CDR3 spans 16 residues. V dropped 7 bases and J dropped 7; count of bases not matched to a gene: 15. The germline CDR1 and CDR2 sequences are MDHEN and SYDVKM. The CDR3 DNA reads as TGTGCCAGCACCCTCTCGACAGGGGTCCATACTAATGAGCAGTTCTTC. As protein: CASTLSTGVHTNEQFF.

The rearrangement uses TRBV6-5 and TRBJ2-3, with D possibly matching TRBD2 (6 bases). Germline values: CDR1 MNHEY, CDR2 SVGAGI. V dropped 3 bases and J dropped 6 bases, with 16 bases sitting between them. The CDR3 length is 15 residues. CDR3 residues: CASSYQPGVTDTQYF. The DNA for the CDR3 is TGTGCCAGCAGTTATCAGCCGGGAGTAACGGATACGCAGTATTTT.

CDR3 bases: TGTGCCAGCAGTCTACAGGCTAGCACAGATACGCAGTATTTT. This encodes CASSLQASTDTQYF. The V call is TRBV6-5, the J call TRBJ2-3, with D perhaps TRBD1 (5 bases). The CDR3 is made up of 14 amino acids. V was cut by 5 bases and J by 0 bases, with 9 bases left in between. Germline-derived CDR1 and CDR2 are MNHEY and SVGAGI.

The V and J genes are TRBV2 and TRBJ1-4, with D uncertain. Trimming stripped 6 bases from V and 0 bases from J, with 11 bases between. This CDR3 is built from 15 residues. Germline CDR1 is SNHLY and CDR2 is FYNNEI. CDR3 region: CASRVDTSTNEKLFF. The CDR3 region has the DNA TGTGCCAGCAGAGTCGACACTTCAACTAATGAAAAACTGTTTTTT.

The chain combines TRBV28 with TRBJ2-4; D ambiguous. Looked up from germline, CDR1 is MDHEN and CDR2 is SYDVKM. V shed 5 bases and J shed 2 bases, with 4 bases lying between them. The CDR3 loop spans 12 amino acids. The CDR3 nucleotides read TGTGCCAGCAGTCGGCCCAAAAACATTCAGTACTTC. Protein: CASSRPKNIQYF.

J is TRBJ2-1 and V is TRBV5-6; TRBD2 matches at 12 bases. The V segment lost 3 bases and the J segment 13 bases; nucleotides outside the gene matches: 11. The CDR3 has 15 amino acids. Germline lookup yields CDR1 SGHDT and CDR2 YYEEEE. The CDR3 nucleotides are TGTGCCAGCAGCTGGGGGTCTAGCGGGAGGGCCGCTCAGTTCTTC. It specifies CASSWGSSGRAAQFF.

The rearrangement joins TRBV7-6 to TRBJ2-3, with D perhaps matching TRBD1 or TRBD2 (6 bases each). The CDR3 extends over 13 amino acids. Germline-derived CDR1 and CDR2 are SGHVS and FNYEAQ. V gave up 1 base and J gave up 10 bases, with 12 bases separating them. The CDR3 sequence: CASSLGGAAAQYF. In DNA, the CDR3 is TGTGCCAGCAGCTTAGGGGGGGCCGCTGCGCAGTATTTT.

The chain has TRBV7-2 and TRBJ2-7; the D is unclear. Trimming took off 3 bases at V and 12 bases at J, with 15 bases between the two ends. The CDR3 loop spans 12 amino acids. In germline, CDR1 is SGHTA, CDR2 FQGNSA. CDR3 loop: CASSFGTSSSYF. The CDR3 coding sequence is TGTGCCAGCAGCTTCGGCACCTCTAGTTCGTACTTC.

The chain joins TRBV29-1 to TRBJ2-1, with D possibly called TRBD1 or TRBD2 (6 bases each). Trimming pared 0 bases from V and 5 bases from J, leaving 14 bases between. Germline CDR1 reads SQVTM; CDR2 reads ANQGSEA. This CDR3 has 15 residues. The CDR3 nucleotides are TGCAGCGTTGAAGAGGGGGCCGGAGGGGACAATGAGCAGTTCTTC. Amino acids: CSVEEGAGGDNEQFF.

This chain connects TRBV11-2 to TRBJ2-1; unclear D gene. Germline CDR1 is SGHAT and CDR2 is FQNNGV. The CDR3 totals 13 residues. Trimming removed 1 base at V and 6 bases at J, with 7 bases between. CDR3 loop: CASSLAGLNEQFF. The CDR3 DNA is TGTGCCAGCAGCTTAGCGGGTCTCAATGAGCAGTTCTTC.

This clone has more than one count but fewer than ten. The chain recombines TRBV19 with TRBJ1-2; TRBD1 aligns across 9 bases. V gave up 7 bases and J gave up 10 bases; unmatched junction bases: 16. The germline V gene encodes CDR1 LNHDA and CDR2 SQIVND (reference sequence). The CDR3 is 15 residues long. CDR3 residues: CASTVPGGTGRFYTF. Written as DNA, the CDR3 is TGTGCCAGTACCGTTCCGGGGGGGACAGGGCGCTTCTACACCTTC. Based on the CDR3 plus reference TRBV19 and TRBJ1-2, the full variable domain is DGGITQSPKYLFRKEGQNVTLSCEQNLNHDAMYWYRQDPGQGLRLIYYSQIVNDFQKGDIAEGYSVSREKKESFPLTVTSAQKNPTAFYLCASTVPGGTGRFYTFGSGTRLTVV.

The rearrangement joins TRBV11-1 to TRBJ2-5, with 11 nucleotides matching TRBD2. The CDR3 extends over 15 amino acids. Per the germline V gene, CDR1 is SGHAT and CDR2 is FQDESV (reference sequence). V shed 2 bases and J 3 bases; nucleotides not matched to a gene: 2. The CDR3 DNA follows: TGTGCCAGCAGCTTACCGACTAGCGGGAAAGAGACCCAGTACTTC. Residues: CASSLPTSGKETQYF.

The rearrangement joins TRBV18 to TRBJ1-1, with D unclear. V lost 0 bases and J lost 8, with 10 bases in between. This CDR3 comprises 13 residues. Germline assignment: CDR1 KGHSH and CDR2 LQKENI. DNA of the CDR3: TGTGCCAGCTCACCACCACAGCAAATCGAAGCTTTCTTT. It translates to CASSPPQQIEAFF.

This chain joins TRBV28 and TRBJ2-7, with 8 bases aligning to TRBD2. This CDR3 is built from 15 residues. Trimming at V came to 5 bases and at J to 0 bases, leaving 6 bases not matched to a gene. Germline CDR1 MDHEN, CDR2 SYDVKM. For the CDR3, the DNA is TGTGCCAGCAGTCCCCGGGGGGGATACTCCTACGAGCAGTACTTC. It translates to CASSPRGGYSYEQYF.

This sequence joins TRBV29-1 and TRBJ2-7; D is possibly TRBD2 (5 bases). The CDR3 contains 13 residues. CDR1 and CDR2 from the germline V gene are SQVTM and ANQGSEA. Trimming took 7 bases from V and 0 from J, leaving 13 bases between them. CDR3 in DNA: TGCAGCGGCTTGGGAGCCAACTCCTACGAGCAGTACTTC. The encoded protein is CSGLGANSYEQYF.